These 10 T cell receptor beta chains share one sample of origin, sequenced in a study of blood T cells in healthy people across ages. The authors ran a second PCR of roughly 6 to 12 cycles using a sample-barcoded 5' primer and a J-beta primer mix. From the 5' RACE reads, TCRdb called clonotypes with MiXCR, one entry per CDR3 protein. The data hold about 930,000 distinct CDR3 sequences, with about 29% observed a single time. These same records also appear under a second study, on T cells of mothers and their children.

Sequenced material: blood. The receptors here all came from a woman aged 35 to 49 in good health.

This clonotype occurred a few times. Just one base apart from a much larger clone, this may be a read error. This chain connects TRBV5-8 to TRBJ2-7, with 10 bases that match TRBD1. This CDR3 has 15 residues. Germline V gene lookup returns CDR1 SGHTS and CDR2 YDEGEE. CDR3 bases: TGTGCCAACAGCTTGGGACAGGGGAGGACCTACGAGCAGTACTTC. This codes for CANSLGQGRTYEQYF.

The chain employs TRBV7-9 and TRBJ2-3, with 14 bases that match TRBD2. Germline V gives CDR1 SEHNR, CDR2 FQNEAQ (reference sequence). Trimming took 1 base from V and 3 from J; bases not matched to a gene: 6. This CDR3 has 18 residues. CDR3: CASSLGTSGGRGTDTQYF. The CDR3 DNA is TGTGCCAGCAGCTTAGGGACTAGCGGGGGGCGCGGAACAGATACGCAGTATTTT.

This clonotype was found many times. The gene calls are TRBV20-1 and TRBJ2-5; weak D call: TRBD2 (5 bases). This CDR3 contains 10 residues. Germline assignment: CDR1 DFQATT and CDR2 SNEGSKA (reference sequence). Trimming took 5 bases from V and 5 from J, leaving 6 bases between them. CDR3 DNA sequence: TGCAGTGCTTTAGCGGAGACCCAGTACTTC. Its translation is CSALAETQYF.

This clonotype was recorded a few times. At one end, the junction sequence differs from germline, possibly due to a read error. This rearrangement joins TRBV9 to TRBJ1-2, with TRBD1 matching over 8 bases. The CDR3 sequence is 14 residues long. Germline V gives CDR1 SGDLS, CDR2 YYNGEE. The CDR3 DNA is TGTGCCAACAGCCCAACACAGGGGGACTATGGCTACACCTTC. Amino acid sequence: CANSPTQGDYGYTF.

On this clonotype: A much larger clone lies one base from this, so it may be a read error. The V and J genes are TRBV7-7 and TRBJ1-4, with 12 positions matching TRBD1. CDR1 is SSHAT and CDR2 is FNYEAQ in the germline V gene (reference sequence). The CDR3 is 15 residues long. CDR3 protein: CASSRDRGQNEKLFF. In DNA, the CDR3 is TGTGCTAGCAGCCGGGACAGGGGGCAGAATGAAAAACTGTTTTTT.

This clonotype appeared many times. The chain recombines TRBV9 with TRBJ1-2, with D maybe TRBD1 (6 bases). V was clipped by 0 bases and J by 4 bases, with 10 bases between them. CDR3 length equals 14 residues. CDR1 and CDR2 (germline): SGDLS, YYNGEE. The CDR3 DNA sequence: TGTGCCAGCAGCGTAGACAGGGTGGGCTATGGCTACACCTTC. Amino acid sequence: CASSVDRVGYGYTF.

The V gene is TRBV6-6, the J gene TRBJ1-4; 12 bases align to TRBD1. The CDR3 spans 15 residues. The germline V gene has CDR1 MNHNY and CDR2 SVGAGI (reference sequence). With 6 bases clipped from V and 8 bases from J, the junction kept 7 bases outside the gene matches. CDR3 protein: CASSRGQGAEEKLFF. The CDR3 nucleotides read TGTGCCAGCAGCCGGGGACAGGGGGCGGAAGAAAAACTGTTTTTT.

This clonotype was detected ten times or more. This chain joins TRBV27 and TRBJ1-2; possible D gene TRBD1, 5 bases. Trimming took off 0 bases at V and 2 bases at J, with 13 bases between the two ends. The CDR3 has 16 residues. Germline CDR1 MNHEY, CDR2 SMNVEV (reference sequence). CDR3 sequence: CASSLSFGASNYGYTF. The CDR3 bases are TGTGCCAGCAGTTTATCGTTCGGGGCCAGCAACTATGGCTACACCTTC.

The rearrangement uses TRBV5-1 and TRBJ1-2, with a weak D call TRBD1 (5 bases). The CDR3 runs to 15 residues. From germline, CDR1 is SGHRS and CDR2 YFSETQ. V shed 0 bases and J shed 3 bases, with 12 bases lying between them. The CDR3 spells CASSLGAGSDYGYTF. The CDR3 nucleotides read TGCGCCAGCAGCTTGGGGGCAGGGTCTGACTATGGCTACACCTTC.

In its sample, this clonotype was seen a few times. The genes are TRBV2 and TRBJ1-2; TRBD1 matches 7 bases. Germline CDR1 reads SNHLY; CDR2 reads FYNNEI. There are 11 residues in the CDR3. V lost 8 bases, J lost 7 bases, and 4 bases stayed unmatched. The CDR3 bases are TGTGCCAGCGGCACAGGGGCTGGCTACACCTTC. Residues: CASGTGAGYTF.